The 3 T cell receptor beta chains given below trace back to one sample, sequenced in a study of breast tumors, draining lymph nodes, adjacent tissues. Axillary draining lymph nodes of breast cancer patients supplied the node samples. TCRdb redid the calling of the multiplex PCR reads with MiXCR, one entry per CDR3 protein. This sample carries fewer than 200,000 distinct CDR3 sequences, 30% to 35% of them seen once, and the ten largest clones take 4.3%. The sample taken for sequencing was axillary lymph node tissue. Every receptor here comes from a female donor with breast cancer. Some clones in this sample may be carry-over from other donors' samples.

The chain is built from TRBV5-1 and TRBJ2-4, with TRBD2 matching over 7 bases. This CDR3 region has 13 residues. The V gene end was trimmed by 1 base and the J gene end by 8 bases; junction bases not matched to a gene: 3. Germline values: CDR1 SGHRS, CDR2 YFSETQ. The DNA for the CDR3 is TGCGCCAGCAGCTTGTGGGCGGGAGACATTCAGTACTTC. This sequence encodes CASSLWAGDIQYF.

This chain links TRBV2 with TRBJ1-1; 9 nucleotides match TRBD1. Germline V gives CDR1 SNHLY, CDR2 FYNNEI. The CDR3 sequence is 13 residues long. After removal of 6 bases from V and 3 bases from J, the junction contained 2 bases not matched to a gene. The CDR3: CASSGQGYTEAFF. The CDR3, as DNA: TGTGCCAGCAGCGGACAGGGGTACACTGAAGCTTTCTTT.

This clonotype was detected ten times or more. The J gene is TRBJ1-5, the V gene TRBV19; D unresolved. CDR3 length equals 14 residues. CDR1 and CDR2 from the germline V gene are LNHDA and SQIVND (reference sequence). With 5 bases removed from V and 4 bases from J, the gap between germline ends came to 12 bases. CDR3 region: CASSARHPNQPQHF. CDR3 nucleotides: TGTGCCAGTAGTGCTCGACACCCTAATCAGCCCCAGCATTTT.